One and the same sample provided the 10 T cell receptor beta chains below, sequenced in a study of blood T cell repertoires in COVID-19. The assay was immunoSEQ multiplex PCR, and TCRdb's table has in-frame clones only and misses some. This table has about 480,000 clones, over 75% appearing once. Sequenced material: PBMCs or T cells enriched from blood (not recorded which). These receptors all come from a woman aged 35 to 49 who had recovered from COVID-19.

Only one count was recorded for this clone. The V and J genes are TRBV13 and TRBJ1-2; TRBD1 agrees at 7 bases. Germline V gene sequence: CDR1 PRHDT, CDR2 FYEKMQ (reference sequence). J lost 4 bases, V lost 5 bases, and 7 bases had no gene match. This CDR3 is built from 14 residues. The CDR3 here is CASSTTGVSYGYTF. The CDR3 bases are TGTGCCAGCAGCACAACAGGGGTTAGCTATGGCTACACCTTC.

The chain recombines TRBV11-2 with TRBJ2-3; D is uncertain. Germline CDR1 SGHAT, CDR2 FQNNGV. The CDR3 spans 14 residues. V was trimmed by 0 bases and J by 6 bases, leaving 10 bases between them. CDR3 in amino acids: CASSLDRSRDTQYF. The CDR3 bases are TGTGCCAGCAGCTTAGACCGGTCCCGGGATACGCAGTATTTT.

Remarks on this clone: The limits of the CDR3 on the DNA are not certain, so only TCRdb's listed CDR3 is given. CDR3 amino acids: CASRVASGSRAPFF. V gene TRBV5-6 combines with J gene TRBJ2-1; the table's D call of TRBD2 was not tested on the DNA. In germline, CDR1 is SGHDT, CDR2 YYEEEE. The CDR3 extends over 14 residues, inclusive of both ends.

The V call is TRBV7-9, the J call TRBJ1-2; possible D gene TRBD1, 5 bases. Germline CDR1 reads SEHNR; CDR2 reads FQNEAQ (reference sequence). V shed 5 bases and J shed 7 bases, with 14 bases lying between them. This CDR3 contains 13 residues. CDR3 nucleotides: TGTGCCAGCAGCGGCTCGGGGGACGGTGGCTACACCTTC. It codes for CASSGSGDGGYTF.

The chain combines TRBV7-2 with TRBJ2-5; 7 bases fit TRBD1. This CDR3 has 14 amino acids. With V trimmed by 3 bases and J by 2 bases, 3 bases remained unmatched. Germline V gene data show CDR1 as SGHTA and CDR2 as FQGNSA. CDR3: CASSFRQGQETQYF. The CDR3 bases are TGTGCCAGCAGCTTCCGACAGGGTCAAGAGACCCAGTACTTC.

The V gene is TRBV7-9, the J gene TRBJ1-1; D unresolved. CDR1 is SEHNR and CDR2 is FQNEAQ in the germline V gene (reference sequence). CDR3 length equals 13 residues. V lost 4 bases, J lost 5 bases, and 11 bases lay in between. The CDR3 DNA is TGTGCCAGCAGCTGGGCTCGACGGACTGAAGCTTTCTTT. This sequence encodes CASSWARRTEAFF.

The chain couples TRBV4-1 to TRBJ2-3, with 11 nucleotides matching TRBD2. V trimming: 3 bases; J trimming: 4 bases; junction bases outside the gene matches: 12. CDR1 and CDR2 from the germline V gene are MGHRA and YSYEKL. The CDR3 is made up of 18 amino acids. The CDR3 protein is CASSQGRLSGRGSDTQYF. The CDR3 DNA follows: TGCGCCAGCAGCCAGGGCCGGCTTAGCGGGAGGGGGTCAGATACGCAGTATTTT.

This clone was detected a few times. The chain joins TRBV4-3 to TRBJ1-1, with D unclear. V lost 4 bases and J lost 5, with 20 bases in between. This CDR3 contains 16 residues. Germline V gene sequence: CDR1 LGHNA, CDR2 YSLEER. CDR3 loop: CASSPSLGEVGTEAFF. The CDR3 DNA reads TGCGCCAGCAGCCCCTCTCTGGGAGAGGTAGGGACTGAAGCTTTCTTT.

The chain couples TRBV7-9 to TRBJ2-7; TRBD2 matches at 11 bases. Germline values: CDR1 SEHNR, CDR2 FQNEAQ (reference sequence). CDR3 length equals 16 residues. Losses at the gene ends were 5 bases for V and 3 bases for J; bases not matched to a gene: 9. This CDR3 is CASSNPTSGVNYEQYF. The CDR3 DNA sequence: TGTGCCAGCAGCAACCCGACTAGCGGGGTGAACTACGAGCAGTACTTC.

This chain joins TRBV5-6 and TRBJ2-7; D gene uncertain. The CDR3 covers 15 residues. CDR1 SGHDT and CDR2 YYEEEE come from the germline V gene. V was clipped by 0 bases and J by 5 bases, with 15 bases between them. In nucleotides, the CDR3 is TGTGCCAGCAGCTTGGGTCTTACCGAGCCTCACGAGCAGTACTTC. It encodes CASSLGLTEPHEQYF.